One and the same sample provided the 21 T cell receptor beta chains below, sequenced in a study of Graves' ophthalmopathy and Graves' hyperthyroidism. Amplification targeted the TCR beta CDR3 regions, with RNA transcripts as the source material. An initial RT-PCR round employing HTBI primers preceded a second-round multiplex PCR. Using its own MiXCR run on the multiplex PCR reads, TCRdb lists one record per CDR3 protein. The table includes around 1,000,000 distinct CDR3 sequences, about two fifths detected once. The sequencing sample was made of peripheral blood or thyroid tissue (not recorded which). The origin of the receptors is an adult man with Graves' hyperthyroidism.

The chain links TRBV5-1 to TRBJ2-2, with D possibly TRBD2 on 7 matching bases. Per germline, CDR1 SGHRS and CDR2 YFSETQ. The V end lost 9 bases, the J end lost 2 bases, and 14 bases lay between the germline ends. The length of the CDR3 is 14 residues. The DNA of the CDR3 is TGCGCCACCCAGGCGGGGGCTAACACCGGGGAGCTGTTTTTT. Translated, it gives CATQAGANTGELFF.

J is TRBJ1-6 and V is TRBV25-1, with 9 bases identical to TRBD1. CDR1 and CDR2 (germline): MGHDK, SYGVNS. The CDR3 totals 14 residues. The chain's CDR3 is CASAGQGVRSPLHF. CDR3 DNA: TGTGCTAGCGCGGGACAGGGTGTTAGGTCACCCCTCCACTTT.

The gene calls are TRBV30 and TRBJ2-7, with a possible D match to TRBD2 (5 bases). Per the germline V gene, CDR1 is GTSNPN and CDR2 is SVGIG (reference sequence). This CDR3 is built from 13 residues. V was shortened by 3 bases and J by 1 base, with 10 bases between the two germline ends. CDR3 protein: CAWRGDGSYEQYF. The CDR3 bases are TGTGCCTGGAGGGGAGACGGGTCCTACGAGCAGTACTTC.

The chain has TRBV7-9 and TRBJ2-7, with a weak D call TRBD2 (6 bases). This CDR3 comprises 14 residues. V lost 5 bases and J lost 5, with 16 bases in between. Per germline, CDR1 SEHNR and CDR2 FQNEAQ (reference sequence). The CDR3 here is CASSPFGSDNEQYF. In DNA, the CDR3 is TGTGCCAGCAGCCCATTCGGGAGTGACAACGAGCAGTACTTC.

This clonotype was observed a few times. J is TRBJ2-7 and V is TRBV5-1; 10 positions match TRBD1. The germline V gene encodes CDR1 SGHRS and CDR2 YFSETQ. The CDR3 extends over 16 amino acids. V shed 0 bases, J shed 2 bases, and the junction held 5 bases outside the gene matches. In DNA, the CDR3 is TGCGCCAGCAGCTTGGGAGCGGGACAGGGGCCCTACGAGCAGTACTTC. Residues: CASSLGAGQGPYEQYF.

This clonotype was observed many times. This chain links TRBV20-1 with TRBJ1-5; tentative D call: TRBD1 (6 bases). Trimming took 0 bases from V and 1 from J, leaving 16 bases between them. The CDR3 loop spans 17 amino acids. Germline V CDR1 and CDR2: DFQATT, SNEGSKA (reference sequence). The CDR3 bases are TGCAGTGCTAGAGATCAAGCTTCGACAGGAAGCAATCAGCCCCAGCATTTT. Translating gives CSARDQASTGSNQPQHF.

The sample holds many counts of this clonotype. The chain uses TRBV29-1 and TRBJ1-3; D gene unclear. CDR3 length equals 12 residues. The germline gives CDR1 SQVTM, CDR2 ANQGSEA. V was clipped by 5 bases and J by 7 bases, with 12 bases between them. The CDR3: CSVPDERNTIYF. CDR3 in DNA: TGCAGCGTTCCCGACGAACGGAACACCATATATTTT.

This clonotype was seen at least ten times. The chain carries TRBV19 and TRBJ2-5; D could derive from TRBD1 or TRBD2 (5 bases each). V was cut by 3 bases and J by 3 bases, with 14 bases left in between. The CDR3 runs 15 residues. Per germline, CDR1 LNHDA and CDR2 SQIVND (reference sequence). Here the CDR3 reads CASSIFGTHKETQYF. The CDR3 bases are TGTGCCAGTAGTATCTTTGGGACCCACAAAGAGACCCAGTACTTC.

The chain recombines TRBV10-3 with TRBJ2-5; D remains unclear. CDR1 is ENHRY, CDR2 SYGVKD, per germline. The CDR3 is made up of 14 amino acids. The V end lost 4 bases, the J end lost 5 bases, and 14 bases lay between the germline ends. Here the CDR3 reads CAISAAAPVETQYF. CDR3 DNA: TGTGCCATCAGTGCTGCGGCCCCCGTGGAGACCCAGTACTTC.

This clonotype was recorded at least ten times. V is TRBV29-1 and J is TRBJ2-2; maybe TRBD2 (6 bases). Trimming took off 6 bases at V and 4 bases at J, with 9 bases between the two ends. This CDR3 spans 12 amino acids. Germline V CDR1 and CDR2: SQVTM, ANQGSEA. CDR3 bases: TGCAGCGTCATGGGGGGCACCGGGGAGCTGTTTTTT. Translated, it gives CSVMGGTGELFF.

The rearrangement links TRBV7-2 to TRBJ2-2; 10 bases fit TRBD1. CDR1 and CDR2 (germline): SGHTA, FQGNSA. CDR3 length: 15 residues. The J segment lost 7 bases and the V segment lost 5 bases, leaving 7 bases of the junction unmatched. This CDR3 is CASSRDRGHHGELFF. For the CDR3, the DNA is TGTGCCAGCAGCCGAGACAGGGGGCATCACGGGGAGCTGTTTTTT.

The chain recombines TRBV15 with TRBJ1-5; TRBD1 matches at 11 bases. V lost 8 bases to trimming and J lost 2 bases; unmatched junction nucleotides: 2. The CDR3 runs 14 residues. The germline gives CDR1 LNHNV, CDR2 YYDKDF (reference sequence). The CDR3: CATGTGGRNQPQHF. The CDR3 bases are TGTGCCACCGGGACAGGGGGTCGCAATCAGCCCCAGCATTTT.

This clonotype was seen only a few times. This chain uses TRBV14 with TRBJ2-2, with TRBD2 matching 7 bases. CDR1 is SGHDN and CDR2 is FVKESK in the germline V gene. Trimming took 3 bases from V and 6 from J; bases not matched to a gene: 1. The CDR3 has 13 residues. The CDR3 coding sequence is TGTGCCAGCAGCCACCGGGGGGCCGGGGAGCTGTTTTTT. Amino acids: CASSHRGAGELFF.

This clonotype has at least ten counts. The J gene is TRBJ2-5, the V gene TRBV7-9; tentatively, D is TRBD2 (8 bases). Deletions cut 7 bases from V and 4 bases from J, with 22 bases between. The CDR3 has 16 amino acids. From germline, CDR1 is SEHNR and CDR2 FQNEAQ (reference sequence). CDR3 region: CASTPELAAGGETQYF. The CDR3 bases are TGTGCCAGCACCCCCGAACTAGCGGCAGGGGGAGAGACCCAGTACTTC.

The sample holds a few counts of this clonotype. The chain combines TRBV20-1 with TRBJ1-2; no firm D call. The CDR3 covers 12 residues. Germline lookup yields CDR1 DFQATT and CDR2 SNEGSKA (reference sequence). Trimming cost V 5 bases and J 4 bases, with 11 bases left between them. CDR3 region: CSALHGGYGYTF. Here the CDR3 DNA reads TGCAGTGCTCTTCACGGCGGCTATGGCTACACCTTC.

The genes are TRBV20-1 and TRBJ2-7, with 10 bases lining up with TRBD1. This CDR3 is built from 16 residues. Per germline, CDR1 DFQATT and CDR2 SNEGSKA (reference sequence). After removal of 0 bases from V and 4 bases from J, the junction contained 9 bases not matched to a gene. The CDR3 loop is CSARDFGTGDPYEQYF. Written as DNA, the CDR3 is TGCAGTGCTAGAGATTTCGGGACAGGGGACCCTTACGAGCAGTACTTC.

This chain uses TRBV9 with TRBJ2-2; 11 bases align to TRBD2. V trimming: 3 bases; J trimming: 7 bases; junction bases outside the gene matches: 8. CDR3 size: 16 residues. CDR1 is SGDLS and CDR2 is YYNGEE in the germline V gene. The CDR3 sequence: CASSGQGLAVSGELFF. In nucleotides, the CDR3 is TGTGCCAGCAGCGGCCAGGGACTAGCGGTGAGCGGGGAGCTGTTTTTT.

This clonotype has at least ten counts. The rearrangement joins TRBV20-1 to TRBJ1-1; tentatively, D is TRBD1 (5 bases). The CDR3 totals 15 residues. V was clipped by 3 bases and J by 0 bases, with 14 bases between them. Germline V CDR1 and CDR2: DFQATT, SNEGSKA (reference sequence). The CDR3 nucleotides read TGCAGTGCTAGGGGAGACAGATCGATGAACACTGAAGCTTTCTTT. Encoded protein: CSARGDRSMNTEAFF.

This clonotype was recorded many times. The J gene is TRBJ1-5, the V gene TRBV19, with TRBD1 as a possible D gene (5 bases). V was pared by 9 bases and J by 0 bases, with 15 bases between. The CDR3 sequence is 15 residues long. Germline loops: CDR1 LNHDA, CDR2 SQIVND (reference sequence). The CDR3, as DNA: TGTGCCAGCCACAGACAGTATTATAGCAATCAGCCCCAGCATTTT. Protein sequence: CASHRQYYSNQPQHF.

The rearrangement links TRBV7-9 to TRBJ2-5; no clear D. V was trimmed by 5 bases and J by 1 base, leaving 11 bases between them. This CDR3 comprises 14 residues. The germline gives CDR1 SEHNR, CDR2 FQNEAQ (reference sequence). The CDR3 loop is CASSPLNTQETQYF. In DNA form, the CDR3 reads TGTGCCAGCAGCCCGCTTAACACCCAAGAGACCCAGTACTTC.

This clonotype appeared a few times. The rearrangement uses TRBV12-3 or TRBV12-4 and TRBJ2-7; perhaps TRBD2 as D (5 bases). The CDR3 totals 13 residues. With 6 bases removed from V and 6 bases from J, the gap between germline ends came to 15 bases. CDR3 protein: CASSLPLGSEQYF. The CDR3, as DNA: TGTGCCAGCAGCCTCCCACTAGGCTCCGAGCAGTACTTC.